This T cell receptor beta chain was captured by sequencing in a study of T cell responses to AZD1222 COVID-19 vaccine. Study information: Whether given at about 4 or about 12 weeks, second doses were pooled. Whole-study results and caveats: Targets within unmutated variant regions were reportedly found for nearly half of spike-specific TCRs. Repertoire samples came only from after the peak T cell response. The donor group comprised mostly white British people and more females; the analysis possibly underestimated clonal diversity.

Points on this clone: Its target is unknown.

CDR1 is ENHRY and CDR2 is SYGVKD in the germline V gene. V was clipped by 4 bases and J by 2 bases; unmatched bases: 3. This CDR3 contains 14 residues. Sequencing used immunoSEQ multiplex PCR; TCRdb keeps in-frame clones, though not all of them. The sample yields more than 110,000 clones, around 90% seen once. This sequence originates from an adult in good health. The V gene is TRBV10-3, the J gene TRBJ2-7; 9 bases align to TRBD1. The sequencing used peripheral blood, collected on day 0 of AZD1222 vaccination. The CDR3 DNA is TGTGCCATCAGTGTAGGGACAGGGCCCTACGAGCAGTACTTC. Its protein is CAISVGTGPYEQYF.